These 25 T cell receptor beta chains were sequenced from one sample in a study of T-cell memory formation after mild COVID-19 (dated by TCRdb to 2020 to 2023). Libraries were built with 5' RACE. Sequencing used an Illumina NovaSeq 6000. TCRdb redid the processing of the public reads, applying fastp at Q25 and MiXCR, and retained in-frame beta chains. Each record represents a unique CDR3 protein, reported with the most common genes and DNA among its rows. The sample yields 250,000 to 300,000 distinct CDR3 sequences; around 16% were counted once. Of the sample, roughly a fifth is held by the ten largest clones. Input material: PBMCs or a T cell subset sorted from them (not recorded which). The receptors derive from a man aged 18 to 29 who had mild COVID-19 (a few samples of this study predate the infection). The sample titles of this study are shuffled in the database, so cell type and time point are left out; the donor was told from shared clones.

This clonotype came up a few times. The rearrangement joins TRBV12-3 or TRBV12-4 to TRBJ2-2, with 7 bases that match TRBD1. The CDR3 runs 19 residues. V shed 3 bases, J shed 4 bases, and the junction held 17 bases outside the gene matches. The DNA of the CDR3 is TGTGCCAGCAGTTTTAGGGGGCCGGGGCCAGAAAGATCCACCGGGGAGCTGTTTTTT. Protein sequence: CASSFRGPGPERSTGELFF.

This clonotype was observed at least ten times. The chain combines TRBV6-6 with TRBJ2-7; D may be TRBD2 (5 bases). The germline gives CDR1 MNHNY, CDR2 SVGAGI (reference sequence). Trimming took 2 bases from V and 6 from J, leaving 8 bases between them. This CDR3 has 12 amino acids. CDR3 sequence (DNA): TGTGCCAGCAGTTACGTTGGAGGCGAGCAGTACTTC. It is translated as CASSYVGGEQYF.

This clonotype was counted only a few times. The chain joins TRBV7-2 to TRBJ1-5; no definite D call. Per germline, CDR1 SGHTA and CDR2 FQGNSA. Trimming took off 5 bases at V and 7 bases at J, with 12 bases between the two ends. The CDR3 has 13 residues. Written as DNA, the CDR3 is TGTGCCAGCAGCCCAGCTGGGAAACAGCCCCAGCATTTT. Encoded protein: CASSPAGKQPQHF.

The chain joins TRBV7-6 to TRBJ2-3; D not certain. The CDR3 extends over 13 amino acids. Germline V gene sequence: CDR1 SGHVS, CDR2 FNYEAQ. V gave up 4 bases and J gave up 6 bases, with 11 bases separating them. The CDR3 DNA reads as TGTGCCAGCAGCTCGGATTCCCTGGATACGCAGTATTTT. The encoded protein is CASSSDSLDTQYF.

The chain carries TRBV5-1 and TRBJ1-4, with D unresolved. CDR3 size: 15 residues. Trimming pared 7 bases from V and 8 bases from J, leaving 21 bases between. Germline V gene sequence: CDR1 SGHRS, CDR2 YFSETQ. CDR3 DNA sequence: TGCGCCAGCTCCCCGGGCTGGCAGGAGGAAGAAAAACTGTTTTTT. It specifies CASSPGWQEEEKLFF.

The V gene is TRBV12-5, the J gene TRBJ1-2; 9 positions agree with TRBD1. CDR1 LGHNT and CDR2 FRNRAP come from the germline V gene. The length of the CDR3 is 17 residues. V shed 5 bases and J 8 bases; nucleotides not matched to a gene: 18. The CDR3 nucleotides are TGTGCTAGTGGTATAAATGGGGGACAGGGCTTCGGGCGCGGCTACACCTTC. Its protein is CASGINGGQGFGRGYTF. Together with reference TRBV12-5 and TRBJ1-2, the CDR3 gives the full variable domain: DARVTQTPRHKVTEMGQEVTMRCQPILGHNTVFWYRQTMMQGLELLAYFRNRAPLDDSGMPKDRFSAEMPDATLATLKIQPSEPRDSAVYFCASGINGGQGFGRGYTFGSGTRLTVV.

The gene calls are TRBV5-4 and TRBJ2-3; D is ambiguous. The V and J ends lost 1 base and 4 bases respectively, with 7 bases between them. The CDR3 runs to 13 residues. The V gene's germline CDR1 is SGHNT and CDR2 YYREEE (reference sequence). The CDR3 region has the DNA TGTGCCAGCAGCTTGTCGGTTCCAGATACGCAGTATTTT. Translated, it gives CASSLSVPDTQYF.

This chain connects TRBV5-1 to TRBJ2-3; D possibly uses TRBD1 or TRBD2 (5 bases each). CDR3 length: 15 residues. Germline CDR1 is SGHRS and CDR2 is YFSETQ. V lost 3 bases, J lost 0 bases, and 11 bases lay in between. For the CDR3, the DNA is TGCGCCAGCAGCTACCGGGACGGGAGCACAGATACGCAGTATTTT. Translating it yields CASSYRDGSTDTQYF.

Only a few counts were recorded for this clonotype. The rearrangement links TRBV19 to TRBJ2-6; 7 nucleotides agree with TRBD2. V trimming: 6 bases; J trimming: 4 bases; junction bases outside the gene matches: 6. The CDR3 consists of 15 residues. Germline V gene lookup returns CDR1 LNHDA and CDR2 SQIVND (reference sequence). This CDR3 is CASSWGGAGANVLTF. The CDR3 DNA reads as TGTGCCAGTAGCTGGGGAGGGGCCGGGGCCAACGTCCTGACTTTC.

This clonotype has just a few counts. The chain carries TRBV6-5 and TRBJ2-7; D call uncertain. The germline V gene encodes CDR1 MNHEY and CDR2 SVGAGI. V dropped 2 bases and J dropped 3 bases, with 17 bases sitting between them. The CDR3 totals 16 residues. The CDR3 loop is CASSYGVVGRYYEQYF. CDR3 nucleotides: TGTGCCAGCAGTTACGGAGTTGTTGGCAGATACTACGAGCAGTACTTC.

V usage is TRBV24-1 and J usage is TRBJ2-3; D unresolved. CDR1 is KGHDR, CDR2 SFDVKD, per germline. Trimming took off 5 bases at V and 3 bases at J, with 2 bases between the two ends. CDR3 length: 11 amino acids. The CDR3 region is CATSATDTQYF. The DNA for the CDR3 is TGTGCCACCAGTGCTACAGATACGCAGTATTTT.

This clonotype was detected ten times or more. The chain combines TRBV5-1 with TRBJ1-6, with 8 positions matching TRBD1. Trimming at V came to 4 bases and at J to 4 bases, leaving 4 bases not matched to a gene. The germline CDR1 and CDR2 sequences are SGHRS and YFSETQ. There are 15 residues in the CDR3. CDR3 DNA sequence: TGCGCCAGCAGCCTACGGACAGGGTATAATTCACCCCTCCACTTT. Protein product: CASSLRTGYNSPLHF.

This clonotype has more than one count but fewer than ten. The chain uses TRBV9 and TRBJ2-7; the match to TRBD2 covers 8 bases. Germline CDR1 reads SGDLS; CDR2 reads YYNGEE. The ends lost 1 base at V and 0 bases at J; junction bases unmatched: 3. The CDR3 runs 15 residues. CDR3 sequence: CASSVSGGNSYEQYF. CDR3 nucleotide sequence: TGTGCCAGCAGCGTAAGCGGGGGAAACTCCTACGAGCAGTACTTC.

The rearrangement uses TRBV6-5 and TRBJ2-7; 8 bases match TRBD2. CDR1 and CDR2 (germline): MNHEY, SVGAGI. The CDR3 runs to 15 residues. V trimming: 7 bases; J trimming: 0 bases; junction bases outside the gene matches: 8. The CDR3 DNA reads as TGTGCCAGCACCAACAGCGGGGGTAACTCCTACGAGCAGTACTTC. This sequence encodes CASTNSGGNSYEQYF.

For the CDR3, the DNA is TGCAGTGCTAGCGGGAATGAGGGGAACACTGAAGCTTTCTTT. Its translation is CSASGNEGNTEAFF. The chain combines TRBV20-1 with TRBJ1-1; D not certain. The V and J ends lost 3 bases and 1 base respectively, with 12 bases between them. Germline-derived CDR1 and CDR2 are DFQATT and SNEGSKA (reference sequence). This CDR3 is built from 14 residues.

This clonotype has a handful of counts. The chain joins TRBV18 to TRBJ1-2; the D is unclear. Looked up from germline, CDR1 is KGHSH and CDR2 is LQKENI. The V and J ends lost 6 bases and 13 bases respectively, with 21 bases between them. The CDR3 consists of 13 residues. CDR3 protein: CASSPSDSRGSTF. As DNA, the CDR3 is TGTGCCAGCTCCCCGTCGGACTCCCGAGGGAGCACCTTC.

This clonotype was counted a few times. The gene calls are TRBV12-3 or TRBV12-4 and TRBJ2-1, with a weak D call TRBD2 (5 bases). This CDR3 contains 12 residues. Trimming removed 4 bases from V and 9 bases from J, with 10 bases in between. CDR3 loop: CASSWLAPEQFF. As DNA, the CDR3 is TGTGCCAGCAGTTGGCTAGCTCCTGAGCAGTTCTTC.

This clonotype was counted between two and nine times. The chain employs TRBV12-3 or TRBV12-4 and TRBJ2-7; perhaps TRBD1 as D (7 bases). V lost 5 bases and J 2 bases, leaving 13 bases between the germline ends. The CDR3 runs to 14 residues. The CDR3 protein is CASSPTGRPYEQYF. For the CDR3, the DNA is TGTGCCAGCAGTCCGACAGGGAGGCCCTACGAGCAGTACTTC.

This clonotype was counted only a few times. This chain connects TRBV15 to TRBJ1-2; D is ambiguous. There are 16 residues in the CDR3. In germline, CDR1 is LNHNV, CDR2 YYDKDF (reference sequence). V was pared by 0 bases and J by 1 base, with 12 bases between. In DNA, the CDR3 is TGTGCCACCAGCAGAGATCGGTCAGCCGTTAACTATGGCTACACCTTC. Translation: CATSRDRSAVNYGYTF.

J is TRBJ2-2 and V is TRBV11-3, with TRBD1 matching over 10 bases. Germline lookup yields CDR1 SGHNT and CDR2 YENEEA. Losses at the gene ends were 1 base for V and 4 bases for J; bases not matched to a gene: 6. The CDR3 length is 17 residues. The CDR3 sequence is CASSLGRQGARTGELFF. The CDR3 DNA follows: TGTGCCAGCAGCTTAGGGAGACAGGGGGCGCGCACCGGGGAGCTGTTTTTT.

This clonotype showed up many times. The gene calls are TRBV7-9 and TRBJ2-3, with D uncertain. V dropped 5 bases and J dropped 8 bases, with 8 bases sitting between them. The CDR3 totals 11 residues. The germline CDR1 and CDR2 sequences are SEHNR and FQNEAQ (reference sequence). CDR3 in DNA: TGTGCCAGCAGCCCCCAGTCTACGCAGTATTTT. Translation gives CASSPQSTQYF.

The CDR3 protein is CASSLQGITGELFF. The CDR3 bases are TGTGCCAGCAGCTTGCAAGGGATAACCGGGGAGCTGTTTTTT. The chain carries TRBV7-9 and TRBJ2-2; D unclear. V lost 3 bases and J lost 5, with 10 bases in between. The CDR3 spans 14 residues. CDR1 is SEHNR and CDR2 is FQNEAQ in the germline V gene (reference sequence).

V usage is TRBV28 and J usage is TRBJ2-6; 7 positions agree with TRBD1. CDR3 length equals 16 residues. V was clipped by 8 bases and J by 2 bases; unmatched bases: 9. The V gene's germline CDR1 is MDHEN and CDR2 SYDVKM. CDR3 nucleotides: TGTGCCAGCTCCGAGGGGGCCAGGACTGGGGCCAACGTCCTGACTTTC. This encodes CASSEGARTGANVLTF.

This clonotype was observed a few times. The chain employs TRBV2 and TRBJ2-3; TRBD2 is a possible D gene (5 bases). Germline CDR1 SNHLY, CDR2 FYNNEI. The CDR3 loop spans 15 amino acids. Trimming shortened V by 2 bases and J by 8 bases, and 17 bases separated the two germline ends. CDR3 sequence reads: CASSERSLASSTQYF. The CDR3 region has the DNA TGTGCCAGCAGTGAAAGGTCTCTAGCAAGCAGTACGCAGTATTTT.

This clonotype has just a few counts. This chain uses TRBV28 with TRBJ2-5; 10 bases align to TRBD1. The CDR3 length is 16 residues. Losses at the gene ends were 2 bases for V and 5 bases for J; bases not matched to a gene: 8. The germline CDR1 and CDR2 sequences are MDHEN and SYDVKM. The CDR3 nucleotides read TGTGCCAGCAGTTTACCGGGACAGGGGACCCGTGAGACCCAGTACTTC. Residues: CASSLPGQGTRETQYF.